The next 9 T cell receptor beta chains were all read from a single sample in a study of blood T cell repertoires in COVID-19. Sequencing used immunoSEQ multiplex PCR; TCRdb keeps in-frame clones, though not all of them. Of about 42,000 clones in the sample, around 90% were seen once. The sample comprised peripheral blood. The receptors were gathered from a human donor in a cohort sampled during active COVID-19.

This chain uses TRBV18 with TRBJ1-6; D uncertain. V was clipped by 3 bases and J by 4 bases, with 13 bases between them. The CDR3 totals 16 residues. Per the germline V gene, CDR1 is KGHSH and CDR2 is LQKENI. The CDR3 loop is CASSPVAQTYNSPLHF. The CDR3 bases are TGTGCCAGCTCACCGGTAGCTCAGACTTATAATTCACCCCTCCACTTT.

V usage is TRBV11-3 and J usage is TRBJ1-1, with no clear D. From germline, CDR1 is SGHNT and CDR2 YENEEA. The CDR3 is made up of 17 amino acids. Trimming removed 5 bases from V and 1 base from J, with 20 bases in between. The CDR3 spells CASSPGPGKSENTEAFF. Here the CDR3 DNA reads TGTGCCAGCAGCCCCGGACCGGGAAAGTCGGAGAACACTGAAGCTTTCTTT.

V and J are TRBV6-5 and TRBJ1-3; possibly TRBD1 for D (5 bases). This CDR3 has 14 residues. V dropped 6 bases and J dropped 8 bases, with 17 bases sitting between them. Germline V gene lookup returns CDR1 MNHEY and CDR2 SVGAGI. CDR3 bases: TGTGCCAGCAGCGACTTGGACACGTCGGACACCATATATTTT. Amino acids: CASSDLDTSDTIYF.

The rearrangement joins TRBV5-1 to TRBJ1-1; possible D gene TRBD1, 5 bases. The CDR3 has 17 residues. Germline lookup yields CDR1 SGHRS and CDR2 YFSETQ. Trimming shortened V by 2 bases and J by 7 bases, and 24 bases separated the two germline ends. The CDR3 bases are TGCGCCAGCAGCTTATCGACAGATCGTCAATACTATGATGAAGCTTTCTTT. This translates into CASSLSTDRQYYDEAFF.

V gene TRBV29-1 combines with J gene TRBJ1-1; 7 bases agree with TRBD1. Losses at the gene ends were 4 bases for V and 10 bases for J; bases not matched to a gene: 9. CDR3 length equals 12 residues. The germline V gene has CDR1 SQVTM and CDR2 ANQGSEA. CDR3 residues: CSVGAMGQSAFF. In nucleotides, the CDR3 is TGCAGCGTTGGGGCTATGGGACAGTCAGCTTTCTTT.

This CDR3 is CASSHGLGDYGYTF. For the CDR3, the DNA is TGTGCCAGCAGCCACGGTCTCGGAGACTATGGCTACACCTTC. This chain uses TRBV3-1 (or the pseudogene TRBV3-2) with TRBJ1-2; D gene unclear. The V gene lost 3 bases and the J gene lost 3 bases, with 11 bases spanning the gap. The CDR3 extends over 14 amino acids. CDR1 is LGHDT, CDR2 YNNKEL, per germline (reference sequence).

J is TRBJ1-3 and V is TRBV6-5, with 10 nucleotides matching TRBD1. The CDR3 has 15 amino acids. Trimming at V came to 8 bases and at J to 0 bases, leaving 4 bases not matched to a gene. Germline V CDR1 and CDR2: MNHEY, SVGAGI. The CDR3 DNA reads TGTGCCAGCGGAGACAGGGGGCCCTCTGGAAACACCATATATTTT. This codes for CASGDRGPSGNTIYF.

In this sample, this clone turned up once. The rearrangement links TRBV11-3 to TRBJ2-7; D not resolved. Per the germline V gene, CDR1 is SGHNT and CDR2 is YENEEA. Between the trimmed V and J ends, which lost 4 bases and 0 bases, there was a span of 7 bases. The CDR3 is 13 residues long. CDR3 loop: CASSSPGSYEQYF. In DNA, the CDR3 is TGTGCCAGCAGCTCCCCGGGCTCCTACGAGCAGTACTTC.

The chain has TRBV9 and TRBJ1-5, with 7 bases that match TRBD1. This CDR3 region has 16 residues. The trim removed 4 bases at V and 2 bases at J, leaving 9 bases unmatched. Germline values: CDR1 SGDLS, CDR2 YYNGEE. The CDR3 region has the DNA TGTGCCAGCAGCCCCACAGGGGAGAAAGGCAATCAGCCCCAGCATTTT. The encoded protein is CASSPTGEKGNQPQHF.